Below are 5 T cell receptor beta chains sequenced from a single sample in a study of blood T cell repertoires in COVID-19. The protocol was immunoSEQ multiplex PCR, while the TCRdb copy is restricted to in-frame clones and leaves out a portion. The sample shows some 210,000 clones, approximately 84% of them seen only once. Sequenced: peripheral blood. Receptors originate from a woman between 50 and 59 years old with active or convalescent COVID-19.

V is TRBV5-1 and J is TRBJ2-2; TRBD2 agrees at 7 bases. The CDR3 loop spans 15 amino acids. CDR1 and CDR2 from the germline V gene are SGHRS and YFSETQ. V dropped 6 bases and J dropped 7; count of bases not matched to a gene: 12. The CDR3 reads CASMLGTTQGGELFF. The DNA for the CDR3 is TGCGCCAGCATGTTGGGGACTACCCAGGGCGGGGAGCTGTTTTTT.

V gene TRBV29-1 combines with J gene TRBJ2-7, with 9 bases matching TRBD2. The V segment lost 0 bases and the J segment 4 bases; nucleotides outside the gene matches: 13. This CDR3 contains 17 residues. CDR1 and CDR2 from the germline V gene are SQVTM and ANQGSEA. CDR3 bases: TGCAGCGTTGAAGATCTTATCGGGACTAGCTCCCGGTACGAGCAGTACTTC. Amino acid sequence: CSVEDLIGTSSRYEQYF.

The chain couples TRBV7-9 to TRBJ1-1; D gene ambiguous. Trimming took off 3 bases at V and 1 base at J, with 12 bases between the two ends. CDR1 is SEHNR and CDR2 is FQNEAQ in the germline V gene (reference sequence). The CDR3 length is 15 residues. For the CDR3, the DNA is TGTGCCAGCAGCTTTGGTGAATTAGCGAACACTGAAGCTTTCTTT. Its translation is CASSFGELANTEAFF.

CDR3 coding DNA: TGTGCCAGCAGCCGAGTCCTCGAAGAGACCCAGTACTTC. Its protein product is CASSRVLEETQYF. The V and J genes are TRBV7-2 and TRBJ2-5, with D uncertain. The V gene lost 5 bases and the J gene lost 3 bases, with 10 bases spanning the gap. The germline V gene has CDR1 SGHTA and CDR2 FQGNSA. This CDR3 spans 13 amino acids.

This chain links TRBV6-5 with TRBJ1-1, with D possibly being TRBD1 (6 bases). The CDR3 has 11 amino acids. V was trimmed by 8 bases and J by 4 bases, leaving 8 bases between them. Germline CDR1 reads MNHEY; CDR2 reads SVGAGI. CDR3: CASAGATEAFF. The CDR3 DNA sequence: TGTGCCAGCGCAGGGGCCACTGAAGCTTTCTTT.